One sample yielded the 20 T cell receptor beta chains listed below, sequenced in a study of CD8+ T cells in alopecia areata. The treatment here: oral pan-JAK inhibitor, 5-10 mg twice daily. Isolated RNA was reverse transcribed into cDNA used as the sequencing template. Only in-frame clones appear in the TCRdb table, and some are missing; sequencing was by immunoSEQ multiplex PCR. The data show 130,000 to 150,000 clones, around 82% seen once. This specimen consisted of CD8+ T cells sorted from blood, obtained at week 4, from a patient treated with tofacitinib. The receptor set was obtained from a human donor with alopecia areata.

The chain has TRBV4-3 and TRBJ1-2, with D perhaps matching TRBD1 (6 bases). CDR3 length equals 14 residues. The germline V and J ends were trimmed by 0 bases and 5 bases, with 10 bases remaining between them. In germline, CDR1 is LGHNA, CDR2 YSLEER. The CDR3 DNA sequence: TGCGCCAGCAGCCAAGATAAACAGGGTTATGGCTACACCTTC. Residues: CASSQDKQGYGYTF.

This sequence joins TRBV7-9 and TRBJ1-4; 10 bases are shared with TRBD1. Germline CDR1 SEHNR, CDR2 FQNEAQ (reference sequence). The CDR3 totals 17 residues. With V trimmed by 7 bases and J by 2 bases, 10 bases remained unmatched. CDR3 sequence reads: CASTSGDRGPTNEKLFF. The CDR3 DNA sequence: TGTGCCAGCACCTCAGGGGACAGGGGACCCACTAATGAAAAACTGTTTTTT.

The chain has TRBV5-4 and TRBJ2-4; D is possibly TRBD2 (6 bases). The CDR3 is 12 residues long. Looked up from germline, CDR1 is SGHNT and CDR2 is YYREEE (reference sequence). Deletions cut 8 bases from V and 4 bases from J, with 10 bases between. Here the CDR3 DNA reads TGTGCCAGTAGCGGAACGAAAAACATTCAGTACTTC. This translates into CASSGTKNIQYF.

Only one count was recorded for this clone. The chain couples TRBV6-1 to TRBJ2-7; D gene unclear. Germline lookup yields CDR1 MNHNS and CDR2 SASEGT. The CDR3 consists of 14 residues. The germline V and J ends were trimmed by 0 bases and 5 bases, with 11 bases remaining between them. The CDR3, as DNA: TGTGCCAGCAGTGAAGCTCGCAGTCTCCACGAGCAGTACTTC. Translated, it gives CASSEARSLHEQYF.

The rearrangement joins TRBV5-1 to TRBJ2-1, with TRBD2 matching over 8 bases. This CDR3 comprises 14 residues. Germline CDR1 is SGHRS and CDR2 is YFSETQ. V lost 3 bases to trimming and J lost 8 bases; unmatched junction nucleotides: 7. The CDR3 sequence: CASSSGLESHEQFF. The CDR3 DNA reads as TGCGCCAGCAGCTCGGGACTAGAGTCCCATGAGCAGTTCTTC.

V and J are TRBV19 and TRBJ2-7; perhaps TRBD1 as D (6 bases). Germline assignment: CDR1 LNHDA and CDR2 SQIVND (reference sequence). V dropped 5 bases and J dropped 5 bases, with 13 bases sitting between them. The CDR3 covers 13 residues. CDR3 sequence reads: CASSGRTGNEQYF. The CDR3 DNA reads TGTGCCAGTAGTGGAAGAACAGGGAACGAGCAGTACTTC.

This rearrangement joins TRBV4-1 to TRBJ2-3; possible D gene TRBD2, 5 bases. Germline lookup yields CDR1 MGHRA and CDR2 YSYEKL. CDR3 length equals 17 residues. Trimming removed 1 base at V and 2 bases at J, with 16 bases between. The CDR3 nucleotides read TGCGCCAGCAGCCAAGGGCAAGGGAGCGATTACACAGATACGCAGTATTTT. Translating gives CASSQGQGSDYTDTQYF.

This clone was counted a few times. CDR3 DNA: TGTGCCAGCAGTGAAGTTGGGAGCAACGGAGATACGCAGTATTTT. Protein product: CASSEVGSNGDTQYF. The chain has TRBV2 and TRBJ2-3; TRBD2 might be the D (5 bases). Germline V gives CDR1 SNHLY, CDR2 FYNNEI. V was pared by 1 base and J by 5 bases, with 13 bases between. This CDR3 has 15 amino acids.

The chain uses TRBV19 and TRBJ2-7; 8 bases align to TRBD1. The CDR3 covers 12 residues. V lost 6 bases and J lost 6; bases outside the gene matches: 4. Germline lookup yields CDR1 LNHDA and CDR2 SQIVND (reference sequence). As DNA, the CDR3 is TGTGCCAGTAGCGTGACAGGGGTCGAGCAGTACTTC. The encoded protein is CASSVTGVEQYF.

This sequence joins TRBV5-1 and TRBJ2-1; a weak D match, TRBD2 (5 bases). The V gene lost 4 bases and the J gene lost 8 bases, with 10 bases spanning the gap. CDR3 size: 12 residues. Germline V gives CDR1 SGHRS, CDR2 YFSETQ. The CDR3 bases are TGCGCCAGCAGCGGACCCGGGGATGAGCAGTTCTTC. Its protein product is CASSGPGDEQFF. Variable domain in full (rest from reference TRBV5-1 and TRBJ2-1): KAGVTQTPRYLIKTRGQQVTLSCSPISGHRSVSWYQQTPGQGLQFLFEYFSETQRNKGNFPGRFSGRQFSNSRSEMNVSTLELGDSALYLCASSGPGDEQFFGPGTRLTVL.

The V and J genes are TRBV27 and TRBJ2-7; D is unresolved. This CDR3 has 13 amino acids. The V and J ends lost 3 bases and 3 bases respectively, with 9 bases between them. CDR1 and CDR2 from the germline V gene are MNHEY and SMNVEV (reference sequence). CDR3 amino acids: CASSFSPNYEQYF. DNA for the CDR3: TGTGCCAGCAGTTTCTCCCCAAACTACGAGCAGTACTTC.

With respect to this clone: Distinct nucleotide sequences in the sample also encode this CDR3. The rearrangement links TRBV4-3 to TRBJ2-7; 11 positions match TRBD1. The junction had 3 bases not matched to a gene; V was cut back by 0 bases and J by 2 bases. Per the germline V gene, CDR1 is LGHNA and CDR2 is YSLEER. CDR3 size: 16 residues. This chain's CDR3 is CASSQDRGQGAYEQYF. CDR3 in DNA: TGCGCCAGCAGCCAAGATCGGGGACAGGGGGCCTACGAGCAGTACTTC.

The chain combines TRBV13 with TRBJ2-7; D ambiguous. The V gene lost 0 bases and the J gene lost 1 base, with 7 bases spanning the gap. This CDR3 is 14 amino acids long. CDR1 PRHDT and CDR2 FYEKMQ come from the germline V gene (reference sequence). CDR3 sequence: CASSLGLQSYEQYF. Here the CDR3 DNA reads TGTGCCAGCAGCTTAGGTTTGCAGTCCTACGAGCAGTACTTC.

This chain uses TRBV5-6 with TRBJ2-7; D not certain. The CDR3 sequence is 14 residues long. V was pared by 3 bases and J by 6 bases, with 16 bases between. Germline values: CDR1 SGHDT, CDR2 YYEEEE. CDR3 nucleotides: TGTGCCAGCAGCTCTCCAGACACCTTGCTCGAGCAGTACTTC. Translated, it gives CASSSPDTLLEQYF.

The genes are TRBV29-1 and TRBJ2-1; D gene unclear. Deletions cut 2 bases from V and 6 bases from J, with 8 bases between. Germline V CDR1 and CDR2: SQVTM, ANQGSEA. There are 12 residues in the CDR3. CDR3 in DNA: TGCAGCGTTGAATTAACTGGCAATGAGCAGTTCTTC. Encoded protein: CSVELTGNEQFF.

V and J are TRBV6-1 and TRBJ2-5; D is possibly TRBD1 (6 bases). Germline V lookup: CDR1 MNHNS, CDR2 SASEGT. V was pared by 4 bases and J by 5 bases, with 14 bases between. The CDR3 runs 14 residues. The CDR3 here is CASSANTGFETQYF. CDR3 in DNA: TGTGCCAGCAGTGCCAATACAGGGTTTGAGACCCAGTACTTC.

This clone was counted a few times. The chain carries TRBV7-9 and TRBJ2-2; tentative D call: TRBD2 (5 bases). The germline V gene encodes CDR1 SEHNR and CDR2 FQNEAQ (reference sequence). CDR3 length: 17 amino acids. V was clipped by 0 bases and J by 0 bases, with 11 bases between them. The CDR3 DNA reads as TGTGCCAGCAGCTTAGCGGGGAGATACGCGAACACCGGGGAGCTGTTTTTT. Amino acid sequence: CASSLAGRYANTGELFF. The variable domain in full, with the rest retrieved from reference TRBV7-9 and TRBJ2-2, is DTGVSQNPRHKITKRGQNVTFRCDPISEHNRLYWYRQTLGQGPEFLTYFQNEAQLEKSRLLSDRFSAERPKGSFSTLEIQRTEQGDSAMYLCASSLAGRYANTGELFFGEGSRLTVL.

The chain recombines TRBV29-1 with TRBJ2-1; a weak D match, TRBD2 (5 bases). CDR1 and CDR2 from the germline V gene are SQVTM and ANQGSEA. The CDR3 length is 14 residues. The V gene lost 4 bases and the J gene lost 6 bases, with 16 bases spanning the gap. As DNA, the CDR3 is TGCAGCGTTGGGACTTGGCAGCCGCGCAATGAGCAGTTCTTC. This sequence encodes CSVGTWQPRNEQFF.

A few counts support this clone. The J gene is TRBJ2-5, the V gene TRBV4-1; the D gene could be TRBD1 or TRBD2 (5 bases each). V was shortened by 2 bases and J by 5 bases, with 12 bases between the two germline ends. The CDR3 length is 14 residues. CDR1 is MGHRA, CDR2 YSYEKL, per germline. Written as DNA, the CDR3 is TGCGCCAGCAGCCAACCTTGGGACGTTGAGACCCAGTACTTC. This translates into CASSQPWDVETQYF.

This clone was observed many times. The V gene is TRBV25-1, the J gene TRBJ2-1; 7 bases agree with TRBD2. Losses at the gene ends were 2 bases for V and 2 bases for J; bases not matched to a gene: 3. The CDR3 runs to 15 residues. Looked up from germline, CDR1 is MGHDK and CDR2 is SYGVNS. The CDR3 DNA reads TGTGCCAGCAGTGAAACGGGGGGACCCTACAATGAGCAGTTCTTC. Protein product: CASSETGGPYNEQFF.